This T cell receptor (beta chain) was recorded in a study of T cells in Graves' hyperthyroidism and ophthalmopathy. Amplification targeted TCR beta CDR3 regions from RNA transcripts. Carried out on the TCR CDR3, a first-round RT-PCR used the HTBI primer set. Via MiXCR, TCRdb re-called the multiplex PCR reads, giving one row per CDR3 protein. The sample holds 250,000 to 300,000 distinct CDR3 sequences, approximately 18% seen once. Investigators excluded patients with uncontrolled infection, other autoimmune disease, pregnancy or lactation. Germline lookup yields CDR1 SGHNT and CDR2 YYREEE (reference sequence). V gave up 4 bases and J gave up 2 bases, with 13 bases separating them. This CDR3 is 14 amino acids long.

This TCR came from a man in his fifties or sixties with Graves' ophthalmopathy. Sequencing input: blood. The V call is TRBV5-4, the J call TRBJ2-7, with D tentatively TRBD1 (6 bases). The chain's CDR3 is CASSPGRDTYEQYF. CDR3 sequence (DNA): TGTGCCAGCAGCCCCGGCCGGGACACCTACGAGCAGTACTTC.